These T cell receptor beta chains were read from a single sample in a study of blood T cells in healthy people across ages. TCRdb reprocessed the 5' RACE reads with MiXCR, giving one entry per CDR3 protein. The sample has 380,000 or so distinct CDR3 sequences, 45% to 60% seen once. Sequencing used blood. The receptors were gathered from a man in his fifties or sixties in good health. Each CDR3 is given with its conserved first and last residue. The D gene is left open where the match is weak. A clone size is listed for some rows: how often the clone was seen (once, few, many), or a class if it is expanded.

d_call | j_call | v_call | clone_size | cdr3_aa | cdr3_nt
- | TRBJ2-3 | TRBV18 | - | CASSPQLATTARYTQYF | TGTGCCAGCTCACCCCAACTAGCAACCACGGCCAGGTATACGCAGTATTTT
TRBD1 | TRBJ2-3 | TRBV20-1 | - | CSAGLKGRGHADTQYF | TGCAGTGCTGGTCTGAAAGGCAGGGGGCATGCAGATACGCAGTATTTT
- | TRBJ2-2 | TRBV7-6 | - | CASIENTGELFF | TGTGCCAGCATCGAAAACACCGGGGAGCTGTTTTTT
TRBD1 | TRBJ2-4 | TRBV30 | few | CAWVDRGSEQYF | TGTGCCTGGGTGGACAGGGGGAGTGAGCAGTACTTC
- | TRBJ2-1 | TRBV27 | - | CASSFGVWEQFF | TGTGCCAGCAGTTTTGGAGTTTGGGAGCAGTTCTTC
TRBD2 | TRBJ2-5 | TRBV20-1 | once | CSATLAEAQETQYF | TGCAGTGCGACACTAGCGGAGGCCCAAGAGACCCAGTACTTC
TRBD1 | TRBJ2-4 | TRBV6-5 | - | CASSLTRTGAKNIQYF | TGTGCCAGCAGTCTAACAAGGACAGGGGCAAAAAACATTCAGTACTTC
TRBD1 | TRBJ1-4 | TRBV20-1 | many | CSARGGQGFEKLFF | TGCAGTGCTAGAGGGGGACAGGGGTTTGAAAAACTGTTTTTT
- | TRBJ2-3 | TRBV11-3 | few | CASSSGLKTQYF | TGTGCCAGCAGCTCGGGATTGAAGACGCAGTATTTT
- | TRBJ2-1 | TRBV6-2/TRBV6-3 | once | CASSYPRGVNEQFF | TGTGCCAGCAGTTATCCCCGAGGCGTGAATGAGCAGTTCTTC
- | TRBJ2-3 | TRBV5-5 | - | CASSIQGTSTDTQYF | TGTGCCAGCAGCATTCAGGGGACTAGCACAGATACGCAGTATTTT
TRBD2 | TRBJ2-7 | TRBV5-6 | once | CATTGRRGAYEQYF | TGTGCCACCACGGGAAGGCGGGGGGCCTACGAGCAGTACTTC
TRBD1 | TRBJ2-1 | TRBV18 | - | CASSPNDRGVNEQFF | TGTGCCAGCTCACCGAATGACAGGGGGGTGAATGAGCAGTTCTTC
TRBD1 | TRBJ1-2 | TRBV15 | - | CATSARQGREYGYTF | TGTGCCACCAGCGCCCGACAGGGGCGGGAGTATGGCTACACCTTC
- | TRBJ2-7 | TRBV7-9 | - | CASSLGQLGPYEQYF | TGTGCCAGCAGCTTAGGCCAGTTGGGTCCCTACGAGCAGTACTTC
- | TRBJ2-1 | TRBV6-4 | - | CATSPAGSSYNEQFF | TGTGCCACCAGTCCCGCTGGGAGCTCCTACAATGAGCAGTTCTTC
- | TRBJ2-5 | TRBV6-2/TRBV6-3 | many | CASSYQETQYF | TGTGCCAGCTCATACCAAGAGACCCAGTACTTC
TRBD2 | TRBJ2-3 | TRBV29-1 | once | CSVSGEPFTDTQYF | TGCAGCGTTAGCGGGGAACCGTTCACAGATACGCAGTATTTT
TRBD1 | TRBJ1-6 | TRBV2 | - | CASGTGYNSPLHF | TGTGCCAGCGGGACAGGGTATAATTCACCCCTCCACTTT
- | TRBJ1-5 | TRBV9 | - | CASSEGGGRANQPQHF | TGTGCCAGCAGCGAGGGGGGGGGCAGGGCCAATCAGCCCCAGCATTTT
TRBD1 | TRBJ2-7 | TRBV30 | - | CASGQGDEQYF | TGTGCCTCTGGACAGGGGGACGAGCAGTACTTC
TRBD1 | TRBJ2-5 | TRBV30 | - | CAWSRGTAEETQYF | TGTGCCTGGAGTCGAGGGACAGCCGAAGAGACCCAGTACTTC
- | TRBJ2-3 | TRBV6-2/TRBV6-3 | - | CASSQRADTDTQYF | TGTGCCAGCAGTCAGCGGGCGGATACAGATACGCAGTATTTT
TRBD1 | TRBJ2-7 | TRBV28 | - | CASTQGVFGEQYF | TGTGCCAGCACCCAGGGGGTTTTCGGCGAGCAGTACTTC
- | TRBJ2-5 | TRBV18 | few | CASSPQGEETQYF | TGTGCCAGCTCACCTCAAGGGGAAGAGACCCAGTACTTC
- | TRBJ1-1 | TRBV28 | - | CASSHGHEAFF | TGTGCCAGCAGTCACGGCCACGAAGCTTTCTTT
TRBD1 | TRBJ2-1 | TRBV20-1 | - | CSAGDRPQETQFF | TGCAGTGCTGGGGACAGGCCCCAAGAGACCCAGTTCTTC
- | TRBJ1-2 | TRBV6-6 | few | CASSYGRPDYGYTF | TGTGCCAGCAGTTACGGCAGGCCGGATTATGGCTACACCTTC
- | TRBJ2-3 | TRBV6-5 | few | CASSPGLPTDTQYF | TGTGCCAGCAGTCCGGGGCTCCCCACAGATACGCAGTATTTT
- | TRBJ2-5 | TRBV7-2 | - | CASSFDGQQETQYF | TGTGCCAGCAGCTTCGACGGTCAACAAGAGACCCAGTACTTC
- | TRBJ2-7 | TRBV27 | - | CASRRSRSYEQYF | TGTGCCAGCAGGCGATCTAGGTCCTACGAGCAGTACTTC
- | TRBJ1-1 | TRBV6-5 | - | CASSYPAGEAFF | TGTGCCAGCAGTTACCCCGCAGGGGAAGCTTTCTTT
TRBD1 | TRBJ1-2 | TRBV12-3/TRBV12-4 | - | CASSPGQGTHDTF | TGTGCCAGCAGTCCGGGACAGGGCACGCACGACACCTTC
- | TRBJ2-3 | TRBV7-2 | many | CASRSGVKSDTQYF | TGTGCCAGCAGGTCAGGGGTAAAATCAGATACGCAGTATTTT
- | TRBJ2-7 | TRBV6-2/TRBV6-3 | - | CASTEEASYEQYF | TGTGCCAGCACCGAGGAGGCTAGCTACGAGCAGTACTTC
TRBD1 | TRBJ1-2 | TRBV24-1 | many | CATQGQGGGGYTF | TGTGCCACCCAGGGACAGGGCGGTGGTGGCTACACCTTC
TRBD1 | TRBJ1-2 | TRBV29-1 | once | CSVGGGQGVPGYTF | TGCAGCGTTGGGGGGGGACAGGGGGTTCCTGGCTACACCTTC
- | TRBJ2-7 | TRBV30 | - | CAWSLPGALREQYF | TGTGCCTGGAGCTTGCCGGGGGCCCTTCGCGAGCAGTACTTC
- | TRBJ1-1 | TRBV12-5 | - | CASGLPLEGDEAFF | TGTGCTAGTGGTTTGCCTTTGGAGGGGGATGAAGCTTTCTTT